This T cell receptor beta chain was found in a study of blood T cell repertoires in COVID-19. The repertoire was sequenced with immunoSEQ multiplex PCR; TCRdb's copy has only in-frame clones and lacks some. Of roughly 160,000 clones in the sample, roughly 90% are singletons; the top ten hold roughly 25%. From germline, CDR1 is SGHKS and CDR2 YYEKEE (reference sequence). The CDR3 has 12 residues. V lost 5 bases, J lost 2 bases, and 7 bases lay in between. The sequenced material came from peripheral blood. V gene TRBV5-5 combines with J gene TRBJ1-2; D uncertain. This clonotype was sampled from a man in his 60s with acute or convalescent COVID-19. CDR3 sequence: CASSSRNYGYTF. CDR3 nucleotides: TGTGCCAGCAGTAGCAGAAACTATGGCTACACCTTC. The full variable domain, completed using reference TRBV5-5 and TRBJ1-2, is DAGVTQSPTHLIKTRGQQVTLRCSPISGHKSVSWYQQVLGQGPQFIFQYYEKEERGRGNFPDRFSARQFPNYSSELNVNALLLGDSALYLCASSSRNYGYTFGSGTRLTVV.